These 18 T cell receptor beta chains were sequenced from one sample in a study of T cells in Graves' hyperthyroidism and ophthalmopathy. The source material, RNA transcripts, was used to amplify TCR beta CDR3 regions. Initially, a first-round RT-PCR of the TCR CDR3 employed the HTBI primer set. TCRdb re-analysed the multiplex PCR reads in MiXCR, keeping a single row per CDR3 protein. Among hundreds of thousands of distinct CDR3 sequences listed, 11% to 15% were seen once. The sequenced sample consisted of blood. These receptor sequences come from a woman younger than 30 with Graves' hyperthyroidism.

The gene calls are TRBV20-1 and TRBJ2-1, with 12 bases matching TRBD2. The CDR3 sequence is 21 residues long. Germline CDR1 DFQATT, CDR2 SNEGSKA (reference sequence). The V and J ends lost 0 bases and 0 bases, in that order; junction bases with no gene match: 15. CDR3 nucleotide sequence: TGCAGTGCTAGAGATTCGGGGGGCAAAGGGACTAGCGGGCGCTCCTACAATGAGCAGTTCTTC. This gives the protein CSARDSGGKGTSGRSYNEQFF.

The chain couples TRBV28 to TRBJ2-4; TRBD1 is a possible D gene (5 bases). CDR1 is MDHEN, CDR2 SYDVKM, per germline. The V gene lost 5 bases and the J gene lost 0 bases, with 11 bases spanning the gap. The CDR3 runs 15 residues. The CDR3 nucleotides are TGTGCCAGCAGTATCGGACAAATAGCCAAAAACATTCAGTACTTC. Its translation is CASSIGQIAKNIQYF.

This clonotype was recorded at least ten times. The CDR3 region has the DNA TGTGCCACCAGTGGATCAGCGGGAGGACTATTCTACAATGAGCAGTTCTTC. This codes for CATSGSAGGLFYNEQFF. The rearrangement joins TRBV24-1 to TRBJ2-1; 9 bases are a match to TRBD2. The CDR3 runs to 17 residues. J gave up 3 bases and V 5 bases, and 10 bases lay outside the gene matches. Germline V CDR1 and CDR2: KGHDR, SFDVKD.

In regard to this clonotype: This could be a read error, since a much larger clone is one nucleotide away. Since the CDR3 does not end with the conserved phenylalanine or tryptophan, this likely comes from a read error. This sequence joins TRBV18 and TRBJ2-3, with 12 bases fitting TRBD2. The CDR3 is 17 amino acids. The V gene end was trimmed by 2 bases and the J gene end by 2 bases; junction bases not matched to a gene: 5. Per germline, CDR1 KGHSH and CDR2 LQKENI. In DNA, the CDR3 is TGTGCCAGCTCACCAAAACTAGCGGGAGGCTCCACAGATACGCAGTATCTT. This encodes CASSPKLAGGSTDTQYL.

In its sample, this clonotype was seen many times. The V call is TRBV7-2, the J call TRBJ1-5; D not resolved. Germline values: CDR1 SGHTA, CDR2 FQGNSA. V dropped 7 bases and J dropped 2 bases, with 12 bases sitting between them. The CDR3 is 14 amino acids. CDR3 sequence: CASTPHGGNQPQHF. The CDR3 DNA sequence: TGTGCCAGCACCCCCCATGGGGGCAATCAGCCCCAGCATTTT.

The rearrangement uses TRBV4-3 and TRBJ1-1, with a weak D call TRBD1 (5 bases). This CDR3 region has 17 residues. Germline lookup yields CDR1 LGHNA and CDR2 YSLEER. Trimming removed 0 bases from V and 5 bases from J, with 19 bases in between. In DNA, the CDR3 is TGCGCCAGCAGCCAAGATCCCCAGGGCGCAAGATATACTGAAGCTTTCTTT. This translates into CASSQDPQGARYTEAFF.

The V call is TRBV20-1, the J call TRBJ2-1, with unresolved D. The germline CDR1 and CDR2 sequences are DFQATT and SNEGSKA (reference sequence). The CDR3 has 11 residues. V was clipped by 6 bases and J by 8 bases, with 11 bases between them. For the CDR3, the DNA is TGCAGTGCCCCCCTGGCAGATGAGCAGTTCTTC. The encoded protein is CSAPLADEQFF.

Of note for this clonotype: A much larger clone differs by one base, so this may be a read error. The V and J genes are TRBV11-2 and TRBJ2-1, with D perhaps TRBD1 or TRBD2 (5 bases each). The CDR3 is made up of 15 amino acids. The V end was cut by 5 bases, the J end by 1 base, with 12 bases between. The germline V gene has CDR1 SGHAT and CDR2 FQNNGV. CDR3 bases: TGTGCCAGCAGCACAGGACGGGGATCCTACAATGAGCAGTTCTTC. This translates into CASSTGRGSYNEQFF. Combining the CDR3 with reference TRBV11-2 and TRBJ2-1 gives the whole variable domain EAGVAQSPRYKIIEKRQSVAFWCNPISGHATLYWYQQILGQGPKLLIQFQNNGVVDDSQLPKDRFSAERLKGVDSTLKIQPAKLEDSAVYLCASSTGRGSYNEQFFGPGTRLTVL.

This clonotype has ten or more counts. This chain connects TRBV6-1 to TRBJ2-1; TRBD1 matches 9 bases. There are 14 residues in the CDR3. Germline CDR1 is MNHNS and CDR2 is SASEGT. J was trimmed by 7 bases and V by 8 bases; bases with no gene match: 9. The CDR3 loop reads CASWDRDHQNEQFF. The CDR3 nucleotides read TGTGCCAGCTGGGACAGGGACCATCAGAATGAGCAGTTCTTC.

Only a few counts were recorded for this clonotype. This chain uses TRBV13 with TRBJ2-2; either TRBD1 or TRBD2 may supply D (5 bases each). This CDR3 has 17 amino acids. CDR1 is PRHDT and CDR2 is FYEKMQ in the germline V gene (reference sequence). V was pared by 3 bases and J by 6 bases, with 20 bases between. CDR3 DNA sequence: TGTGCCAGCAGCTTTGGGAAAGGGACCACCATTCCCGGGGAGCTGTTTTTT. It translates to CASSFGKGTTIPGELFF.

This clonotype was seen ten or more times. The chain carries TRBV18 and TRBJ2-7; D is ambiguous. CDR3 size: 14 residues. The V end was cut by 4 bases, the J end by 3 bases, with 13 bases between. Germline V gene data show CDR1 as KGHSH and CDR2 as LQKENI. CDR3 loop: CASSQIPENYEQYF. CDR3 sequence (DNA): TGTGCCAGCTCACAAATACCTGAAAACTACGAGCAGTACTTC.

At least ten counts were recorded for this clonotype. The CDR3 protein is CASTPASSYEQYF. For the CDR3, the DNA is TGTGCCAGCACCCCGGCTAGCTCCTACGAGCAGTACTTC. The V and J genes are TRBV7-3 and TRBJ2-7, with unresolved D. There are 13 residues in the CDR3. V was cut by 7 bases and J by 0 bases, with 10 bases left in between. Germline CDR1 is SGHTA and CDR2 is FQGTGA.

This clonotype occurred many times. This chain's CDR3 is CASSLGGGSGELFF. CDR3 coding DNA: TGTGCCAGCAGCTTAGGTGGTGGTAGCGGGGAGCTGTTTTTT. V gene TRBV11-3 combines with J gene TRBJ2-2, with no clear D. The length of the CDR3 is 14 residues. With 1 base removed from V and 7 bases from J, the gap between germline ends came to 10 bases. The germline V gene has CDR1 SGHNT and CDR2 YENEEA.

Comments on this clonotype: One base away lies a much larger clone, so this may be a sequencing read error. The CDR3 reads CASSERISGPYEQYF. CDR3 DNA: TGTGCCAGCAGTGAAAGAATTTCCGGCCCCTACGAGCAGTACTTC. The chain is built from TRBV2 and TRBJ2-7, with D unclear. Looked up from germline, CDR1 is SNHLY and CDR2 is FYNNEI. The CDR3 has 15 amino acids. V lost 2 bases, J lost 2 bases, and 13 bases lay in between.

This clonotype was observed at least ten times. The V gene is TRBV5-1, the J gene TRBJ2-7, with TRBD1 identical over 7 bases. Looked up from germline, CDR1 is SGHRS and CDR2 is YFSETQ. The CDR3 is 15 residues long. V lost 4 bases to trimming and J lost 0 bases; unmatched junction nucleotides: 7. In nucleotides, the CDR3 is TGCGCCAGCAGCCCCGGACAGGCTCCCTCCTACGAGCAGTACTTC. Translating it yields CASSPGQAPSYEQYF.

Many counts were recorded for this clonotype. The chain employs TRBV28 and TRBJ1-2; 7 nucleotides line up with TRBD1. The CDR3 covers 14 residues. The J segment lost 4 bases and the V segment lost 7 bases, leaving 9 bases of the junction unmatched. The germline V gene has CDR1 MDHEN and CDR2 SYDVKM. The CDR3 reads CASTSLRGPYGYTF. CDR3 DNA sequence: TGTGCCAGCACCAGCCTTAGGGGGCCCTATGGCTACACCTTC.

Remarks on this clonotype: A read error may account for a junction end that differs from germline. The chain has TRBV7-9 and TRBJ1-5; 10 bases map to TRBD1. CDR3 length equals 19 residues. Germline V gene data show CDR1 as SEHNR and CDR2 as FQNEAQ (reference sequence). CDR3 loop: CASSLVGTGDLGSNQPHHF. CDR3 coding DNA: TGTGCCAGCAGCTTAGTGGGGACAGGGGATCTGGGGAGCAATCAGCCCCATCATTTT.

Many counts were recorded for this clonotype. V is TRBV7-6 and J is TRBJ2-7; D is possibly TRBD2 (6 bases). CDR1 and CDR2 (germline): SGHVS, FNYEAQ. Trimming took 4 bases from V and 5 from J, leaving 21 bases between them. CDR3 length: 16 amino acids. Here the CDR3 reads CASSSSGSTDWHEQYF. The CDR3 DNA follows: TGTGCCAGCAGCTCAAGCGGGTCGACTGATTGGCACGAGCAGTACTTC. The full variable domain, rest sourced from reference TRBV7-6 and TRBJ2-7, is GAGVSQSPRYKVTKRGQDVALRCDPISGHVSLYWYRQALGQGPEFLTYFNYEAQQDKSGLPNDRFSAERPEGSISTLTIQRTEQRDSAMYRCASSSSGSTDWHEQYFGPGTRLTVT.